This TCR beta chain was retrieved from a study of CD8+ T cells in alopecia areata. General study findings and limits: A large proportion of expanded lesional clones were detected persisting in scalp and blood during tofacitinib.

The V gene lost 3 bases and the J gene lost 5 bases, with 20 bases spanning the gap. Per germline, CDR1 GTSNPN and CDR2 SVGIG (reference sequence). This CDR3 is built from 16 residues. In the case of this clone: Its target is not known.

Treatment specified: oral pan-JAK inhibitor, 5-10 mg twice daily. RNA extraction and reverse transcription yielded cDNA as sequencing template. Clones were read by immunoSEQ multiplex PCR, and TCRdb kept only the in-frame ones, dropping some. The repertoire consists of under 250,000 clones, with about 50% occurring once and the leading ten covering around 1.6%. The clonotype originates from a human donor with alopecia areata. The material was CD4+ T cells sorted from blood, obtained at week 4, from a patient treated with tofacitinib. The chain carries TRBV30 and TRBJ1-5; D possibly corresponds to TRBD1 (6 bases). CDR3 region: CAWSEGTRRRDQPQHF. For the CDR3, the DNA is TGTGCCTGGAGCGAAGGGACAAGACGTAGGGATCAGCCCCAGCATTTT.